This T cell receptor (beta chain) was documented in a study of blood T cell repertoires in COVID-19. TCRdb's copy holds only in-frame clones and misses some; the assay was immunoSEQ multiplex PCR. Seen here are 100,000 or so clones, around 80% observed once, and the top ten hold less than 20%. Trimming took 4 bases from V and 4 from J, leaving 6 bases between them. The CDR3 contains 13 residues. CDR1 is SGHRS and CDR2 is YFSETQ in the germline V gene. The TCR originated in a woman at least 80 years old with acute or convalescent COVID-19. This chain links TRBV5-1 with TRBJ1-6, with D unresolved. The specimen sequenced was peripheral blood. The DNA of the CDR3 is TGCGCCAGCAGCGGGCAGTATAATTCACCCCTCCACTTT. It specifies CASSGQYNSPLHF.